Listed below are T cell receptor beta chains from one sample, sequenced in a study of T cell responses to AZD1222 COVID-19 vaccine. TCRdb's copy holds only in-frame clones and misses some; the assay was immunoSEQ multiplex PCR. Of 120,000 to 150,000 clones in the sample, 90% to 95% were seen once. The sequencing used peripheral blood, collected on day 0 of AZD1222 vaccination. Receptors were obtained from an adult in good health. Both conserved end residues are part of each CDR3.

V: TRBV19
CDR3: CASSMGTATLTDTQYF

V: TRBV9
CDR3: CASSLYGTNTGELFF

V: TRBV7-8
CDR3: CASSSLRDRGRNF

V: TRBV6-2/TRBV6-3
CDR3: CASSYKRVLNTEAFF

V: TRBV6-1
CDR3: CASSEASGQPMNTEAFF

V: TRBV7-2
CDR3: CASSLYGNTEAFF

V: TRBV6-2/TRBV6-3
CDR3: CASSRGQGYTEAFF

V: TRBV6-2/TRBV6-3
CDR3: CASSRTDRLGPQHF

V: TRBV6-2/TRBV6-3
CDR3: CASSYSEPNEQFF

V: TRBV4-3
CDR3: CASSQGAGGRGSYEQYF

V: TRBV5-4
CDR3: CASSRNLRTVTEAFF

V: TRBV6-6
CDR3: CASSLQVSGNTIYF

V: TRBV19
CDR3: CASRYGSAGELFF

V: TRBV11-2
CDR3: CASSLPQAGPRELFF

V: TRBV6-5
CDR3: CASSYGGTGNNSPLHF

V: TRBV5-6
CDR3: CASSPGTPGIAEQFF

V: TRBV29-1
CDR3: CSVVDKGRTYEQYF